Following are 28 T cell receptor beta chains from one sample sequenced in a study of cytomegalovirus exposure and HLA in healthy donors. The PCR contained 60 Vbeta and 13 Jbeta primers. Clones were sequenced by immunoSEQ multiplex PCR, and TCRdb holds only the in-frame ones, with some missing. The sample lists roughly 100,000 clones, around four fifths seen once, with 1.6% in the top ten. The material sequenced was PBMCs. The receptors shown here come from a man between 45 and 60 years old in good health and CMV-seronegative.

This clone occurred a few times. This sequence joins TRBV10-1 and TRBJ2-2; 7 positions agree with TRBD2. In germline, CDR1 is WNHNN, CDR2 SYGVQD (reference sequence). Unmatched junction bases numbered 6, after V lost 0 bases and J lost 5 bases. The CDR3 is made up of 16 amino acids. CDR3 loop: CASSESGTSATGELFF. The CDR3 DNA sequence: TGCGCCAGCAGTGAGTCGGGAACTAGCGCTACCGGGGAGCTGTTTTTT.

V usage is TRBV28 and J usage is TRBJ1-1; a weak D match, TRBD1 (5 bases). The CDR3 loop spans 15 amino acids. Between the trimmed V and J ends, which lost 5 bases and 1 base, there was a span of 14 bases. Germline CDR1 is MDHEN and CDR2 is SYDVKM. The CDR3 loop reads CASSLGGEANTEAFF. CDR3 nucleotide sequence: TGTGCCAGCAGTCTAGGAGGGGAGGCGAACACTGAAGCTTTCTTT. The entire variable domain, with the rest obtained from reference TRBV28 and TRBJ1-1, is as follows: DVKVTQSSRYLVKRTGEKVFLECVQDMDHENMFWYRQDPGLGLRLIYFSYDVKMKEKGDIPEGYSVSREKKERFSLILESASTNQTSMYLCASSLGGEANTEAFFGQGTRLTVV.

Concerning this clone itself: Since the CDR3 does not end with the conserved phenylalanine or tryptophan, this likely comes from a read error. V usage is TRBV19 and J usage is TRBJ1-5; the D gene is possibly TRBD1 (5 bases). Between the trimmed V and J ends, which lost 2 bases and 6 bases, there was a span of 23 bases. The CDR3 loop spans 18 amino acids. Germline CDR1 reads LNHDA; CDR2 reads SQIVND (reference sequence). The CDR3 here is CASSIRSIRGNFGQPQHL. The CDR3 nucleotides are TGTGCCAGTAGTATAAGGTCGATTAGGGGAAACTTCGGTCAGCCCCAGCATCTT.

The chain combines TRBV30 with TRBJ1-5, with a weak D call TRBD1 (5 bases). Trimming stripped 5 bases from V and 7 bases from J, with 15 bases between. CDR1 GTSNPN and CDR2 SVGIG come from the germline V gene (reference sequence). The CDR3 sequence is 13 residues long. The CDR3 protein is CAWQQGLGQPQHF. The CDR3 DNA follows: TGTGCCTGGCAGCAGGGCTTGGGCCAGCCCCAGCATTTT.

This clone was counted only a few times. The chain carries TRBV7-3 and TRBJ2-1, with 9 nucleotides matching TRBD2. There are 16 residues in the CDR3. V trimming: 4 bases; J trimming: 7 bases; junction bases outside the gene matches: 11. Germline assignment: CDR1 SGHTA and CDR2 FQGTGA. The CDR3 sequence: CASSSPSGVGYNEQFF. Here the CDR3 DNA reads TGTGCCAGCAGCTCCCCTAGCGGGGTGGGTTATAATGAGCAGTTCTTC.

The V gene is TRBV7-3, the J gene TRBJ2-3; 14 bases fit TRBD2. CDR1 SGHTA and CDR2 FQGTGA come from the germline V gene. CDR3 length: 17 amino acids. V was pared by 5 bases and J by 3 bases, with 7 bases of the junction left unmatched. The CDR3 sequence: CASSPRTSGGWTDTQYF. In nucleotides, the CDR3 is TGTGCCAGCAGCCCGAGGACTAGCGGGGGGTGGACAGATACGCAGTATTTT.

This CDR3 is CASRVRDREETQYF. The CDR3 nucleotides read TGTGCCAGCAGAGTCCGGGACAGGGAAGAGACCCAGTACTTC. This rearrangement joins TRBV6-1 to TRBJ2-5; 9 bases line up with TRBD1. CDR3 length: 14 residues. V gave up 6 bases and J gave up 3 bases; unmatched junction bases: 5. In germline, CDR1 is MNHNS, CDR2 SASEGT.

The chain recombines TRBV18 with TRBJ1-1; D ambiguous. This CDR3 spans 12 amino acids. Trimming cost V 1 base and J 5 bases, with 5 bases left between them. Germline V lookup: CDR1 KGHSH, CDR2 LQKENI. This chain's CDR3 is CASSPRSTEAFF. CDR3 nucleotide sequence: TGTGCCAGCTCACCACGGAGTACTGAAGCTTTCTTT. The variable domain in full, completed from reference TRBV18 and TRBJ1-1, reads NAGVMQNPRHLVRRRGQEARLRCSPMKGHSHVYWYRQLPEEGLKFMVYLQKENIIDESGMPKERFSAEFPKEGPSILRIQQVVRGDSAAYFCASSPRSTEAFFGQGTRLTVV.

The rearrangement links TRBV5-1 to TRBJ2-1, with TRBD2 matching over 8 bases. V lost 3 bases and J lost 8; bases outside the gene matches: 1. CDR1 is SGHRS and CDR2 is YFSETQ in the germline V gene. This CDR3 is 12 amino acids long. The chain's CDR3 is CASSWRGDEQFF. The CDR3 coding sequence is TGCGCCAGCAGCTGGCGGGGGGATGAGCAGTTCTTC.

This chain links TRBV11-2 with TRBJ1-2, with TRBD1 as a possible D gene (5 bases). The V and J ends lost 1 base and 7 bases respectively, with 19 bases between them. The germline V gene has CDR1 SGHAT and CDR2 FQNNGV. The CDR3 extends over 16 amino acids. The CDR3 DNA reads TGTGCCAGCAGCTTAGGCGGCAGGTGGATCGGGGGTGGCTACACCTTC. Translating gives CASSLGGRWIGGGYTF.

The V and J genes are TRBV6-1 and TRBJ2-1, with 9 positions matching TRBD1. From germline, CDR1 is MNHNS and CDR2 SASEGT. J gave up 6 bases and V 5 bases, and 8 bases lay outside the gene matches. CDR3 length: 15 residues. CDR3 residues: CASSLMTGGSNEQFF. CDR3 bases: TGTGCCAGCAGTCTCATGACAGGGGGGTCCAATGAGCAGTTCTTC.

V gene TRBV19 combines with J gene TRBJ2-7; D is unresolved. Germline V CDR1 and CDR2: LNHDA, SQIVND (reference sequence). The CDR3 loop spans 15 amino acids. Trimming took 1 base from V and 1 from J, leaving 11 bases between them. The CDR3 spells CASSIGRHASYEQYF. DNA for the CDR3: TGTGCCAGTAGTATAGGGCGGCATGCTTCCTACGAGCAGTACTTC.

The chain couples TRBV11-3 to TRBJ2-1; 7 positions match TRBD2. The CDR3 contains 14 residues. With V trimmed by 3 bases and J by 5 bases, 4 bases remained unmatched. CDR1 and CDR2 (germline): SGHNT, YENEEA. CDR3 bases: TGTGCCAGCAGCTTCGGGCTAGCGGACAATGAGCAGTTCTTC. This codes for CASSFGLADNEQFF.

In its sample, this clone was seen once. The chain joins TRBV7-6 to TRBJ1-1; 9 bases match TRBD1. The germline CDR1 and CDR2 sequences are SGHVS and FNYEAQ. The CDR3 loop spans 15 amino acids. V shed 5 bases and J 4 bases; nucleotides not matched to a gene: 8. CDR3 sequence reads: CASSLRTGAGTEAFF. The CDR3 bases are TGTGCCAGCAGCCTGAGGACAGGGGCGGGCACTGAAGCTTTCTTT.

The rearrangement joins TRBV14 to TRBJ2-5, with D uncertain. This CDR3 has 13 amino acids. With 1 base removed from V and 11 bases from J, the gap between germline ends came to 14 bases. Germline CDR1 and CDR2: SGHDN and FVKESK. CDR3 amino acids: CASSQAHLFQQYF. For the CDR3, the DNA is TGTGCCAGCAGCCAAGCACATCTTTTCCAGCAGTACTTC.

As to this clone: The junction departs from germline at one end; a sequencing error may be responsible. The chain combines TRBV5-1 with TRBJ2-7; TRBD1 aligns across 12 bases. This CDR3 is 14 amino acids long. Germline V gene sequence: CDR1 SGHRS, CDR2 YFSETQ. CDR3 sequence: CASSFGTGGAGRDF. CDR3 sequence (DNA): TGCGCCAGCAGCTTTGGGACAGGGGGCGCAGGTAGGGACTTC.

The gene calls are TRBV7-6 and TRBJ1-4; D might be TRBD1 (5 bases). The V gene's germline CDR1 is SGHVS and CDR2 FNYEAQ. V dropped 2 bases and J dropped 6 bases, with 16 bases sitting between them. The CDR3 sequence is 16 residues long. CDR3 in amino acids: CASSLRGTTPHEKLFF. Here the CDR3 DNA reads TGTGCCAGCAGCTTAAGGGGCACAACGCCCCATGAAAAACTGTTTTTT.

The rearrangement uses TRBV19 and TRBJ1-3; D perhaps matches TRBD1 (5 bases). The V and J ends lost 3 bases and 0 bases respectively, with 15 bases between them. This CDR3 region has 17 residues. Germline CDR1 is LNHDA and CDR2 is SQIVND (reference sequence). The CDR3 DNA sequence: TGTGCCAGTAGTATTGGGTCGGAGACAGCCTCTGGAAACACCATATATTTT. Protein: CASSIGSETASGNTIYF.

This chain uses TRBV6-5 with TRBJ1-2; 9 nucleotides match TRBD1. With 0 bases clipped from V and 5 bases from J, the junction kept 4 bases outside the gene matches. CDR1 and CDR2 from the germline V gene are MNHEY and SVGAGI. This CDR3 has 15 residues. The CDR3 region is CASSYSRDRAYGYTF. CDR3 bases: TGTGCCAGCAGTTACTCGAGGGACAGGGCGTATGGCTACACCTTC.

Concerning this clone itself: The junction departs from germline at one end; a sequencing error may be responsible. V and J are TRBV7-9 and TRBJ1-1, with D unresolved. This CDR3 contains 12 residues. CDR1 and CDR2 from the germline V gene are SEHNR and FQNEAQ (reference sequence). CDR3 sequence reads: CSSSFGNTEAFF. CDR3 bases: TGTTCCAGCAGCTTCGGGAACACTGAAGCTTTCTTT.

The V gene is TRBV21-1, the J gene TRBJ2-3; TRBD2, the table's D call, lacks a check against the DNA. TRBV21-1 is a pseudogene. This CDR3 spans 19 amino acids. The CDR3, as DNA: TGTGCCAGCAGCAAAGCGCTGATAGGGGGGGGCTCCCGAGGAGGGACGCAGTATTTT. The encoded protein is CASSKALIGGGSRGGTQYF.

This chain connects TRBV5-1 to TRBJ1-3; TRBD1 matches at 10 bases. Per germline, CDR1 SGHRS and CDR2 YFSETQ. The V gene end was trimmed by 4 bases and the J gene end by 0 bases; junction bases not matched to a gene: 7. This CDR3 is 17 amino acids long. The DNA of the CDR3 is TGCGCCAGCAGCCCCGGGACAGGGGTTTTCTCTGGAAACACCATATATTTT. Its protein product is CASSPGTGVFSGNTIYF.

This chain connects TRBV5-1 to TRBJ2-2; the D gene is possibly TRBD2 (6 bases). From germline, CDR1 is SGHRS and CDR2 YFSETQ. The CDR3 consists of 16 residues. V was clipped by 4 bases and J by 0 bases, with 13 bases between them. The CDR3 region is CASSPGAGTNTGELFF. The CDR3 DNA sequence: TGCGCCAGCAGCCCAGGAGCGGGTACGAACACCGGGGAGCTGTTTTTT.

The sample holds a few counts of this clone. The J gene is TRBJ1-1, the V gene TRBV5-4; D gene uncertain. The CDR3 sequence is 16 residues long. Trimming stripped 1 base from V and 4 bases from J, with 17 bases between. Per germline, CDR1 SGHNT and CDR2 YYREEE (reference sequence). CDR3 DNA: TGTGCCAGCAGCTTGAAGGCAAATTATGGGCGCACTGAAGCTTTCTTT. It encodes CASSLKANYGRTEAFF.

The J gene is TRBJ1-5, the V gene TRBV27, with unresolved D. This CDR3 contains 16 residues. V was trimmed by 5 bases and J by 2 bases, leaving 16 bases between them. The germline V gene has CDR1 MNHEY and CDR2 SMNVEV (reference sequence). CDR3 loop: CASSPKSGVGNQPQHF. The CDR3 DNA reads as TGTGCCAGCAGTCCAAAAAGCGGGGTAGGCAATCAGCCCCAGCATTTT.

Concerning this clone itself: This specimen includes other DNA sequences encoding the same CDR3. The gene calls are TRBV6-5 and TRBJ1-3, with 7 bases aligning to TRBD1. In germline, CDR1 is MNHEY, CDR2 SVGAGI. The CDR3 is made up of 14 amino acids. V lost 6 bases and J lost 0; bases outside the gene matches: 2. CDR3 coding DNA: TGTGCCAGCAGGCAGGGGGGCTCTGGAAACACCATATATTTT. The encoded protein is CASRQGGSGNTIYF.

The rearrangement uses TRBV29-1 and TRBJ2-6; D perhaps matches TRBD1 (6 bases). The CDR3 loop spans 16 amino acids. Germline lookup yields CDR1 SQVTM and CDR2 ANQGSEA. Deletions cut 5 bases from V and 1 base from J, with 15 bases between. The CDR3 DNA reads TGCAGCGTTACGGACAGATTCGCGTCTGGGGCCAACGTCCTGACTTTC. Translated, it gives CSVTDRFASGANVLTF.

The chain has TRBV7-9 and TRBJ2-5; D gene uncertain. The CDR3 runs 14 residues. Trimming removed 1 base at V and 5 bases at J, with 11 bases between. The germline V gene has CDR1 SEHNR and CDR2 FQNEAQ (reference sequence). CDR3 region: CASSLGTGSETQYF. The CDR3 DNA sequence: TGTGCCAGCAGCTTAGGAACGGGTTCCGAGACCCAGTACTTC.